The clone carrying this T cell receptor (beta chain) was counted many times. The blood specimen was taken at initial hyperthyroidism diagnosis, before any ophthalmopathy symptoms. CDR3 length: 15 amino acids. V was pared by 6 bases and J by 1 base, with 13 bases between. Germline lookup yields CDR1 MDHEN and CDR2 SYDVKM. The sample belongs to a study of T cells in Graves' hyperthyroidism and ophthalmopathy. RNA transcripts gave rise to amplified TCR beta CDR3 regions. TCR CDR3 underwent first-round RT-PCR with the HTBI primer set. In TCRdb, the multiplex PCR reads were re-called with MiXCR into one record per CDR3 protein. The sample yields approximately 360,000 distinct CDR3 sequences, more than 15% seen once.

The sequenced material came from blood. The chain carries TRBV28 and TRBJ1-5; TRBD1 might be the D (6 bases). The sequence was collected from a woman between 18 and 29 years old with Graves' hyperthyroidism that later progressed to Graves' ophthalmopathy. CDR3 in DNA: TGTGCCAGCAGCCCATCCACAGGGAGCAATCAGCCCCAGCATTTT. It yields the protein CASSPSTGSNQPQHF.